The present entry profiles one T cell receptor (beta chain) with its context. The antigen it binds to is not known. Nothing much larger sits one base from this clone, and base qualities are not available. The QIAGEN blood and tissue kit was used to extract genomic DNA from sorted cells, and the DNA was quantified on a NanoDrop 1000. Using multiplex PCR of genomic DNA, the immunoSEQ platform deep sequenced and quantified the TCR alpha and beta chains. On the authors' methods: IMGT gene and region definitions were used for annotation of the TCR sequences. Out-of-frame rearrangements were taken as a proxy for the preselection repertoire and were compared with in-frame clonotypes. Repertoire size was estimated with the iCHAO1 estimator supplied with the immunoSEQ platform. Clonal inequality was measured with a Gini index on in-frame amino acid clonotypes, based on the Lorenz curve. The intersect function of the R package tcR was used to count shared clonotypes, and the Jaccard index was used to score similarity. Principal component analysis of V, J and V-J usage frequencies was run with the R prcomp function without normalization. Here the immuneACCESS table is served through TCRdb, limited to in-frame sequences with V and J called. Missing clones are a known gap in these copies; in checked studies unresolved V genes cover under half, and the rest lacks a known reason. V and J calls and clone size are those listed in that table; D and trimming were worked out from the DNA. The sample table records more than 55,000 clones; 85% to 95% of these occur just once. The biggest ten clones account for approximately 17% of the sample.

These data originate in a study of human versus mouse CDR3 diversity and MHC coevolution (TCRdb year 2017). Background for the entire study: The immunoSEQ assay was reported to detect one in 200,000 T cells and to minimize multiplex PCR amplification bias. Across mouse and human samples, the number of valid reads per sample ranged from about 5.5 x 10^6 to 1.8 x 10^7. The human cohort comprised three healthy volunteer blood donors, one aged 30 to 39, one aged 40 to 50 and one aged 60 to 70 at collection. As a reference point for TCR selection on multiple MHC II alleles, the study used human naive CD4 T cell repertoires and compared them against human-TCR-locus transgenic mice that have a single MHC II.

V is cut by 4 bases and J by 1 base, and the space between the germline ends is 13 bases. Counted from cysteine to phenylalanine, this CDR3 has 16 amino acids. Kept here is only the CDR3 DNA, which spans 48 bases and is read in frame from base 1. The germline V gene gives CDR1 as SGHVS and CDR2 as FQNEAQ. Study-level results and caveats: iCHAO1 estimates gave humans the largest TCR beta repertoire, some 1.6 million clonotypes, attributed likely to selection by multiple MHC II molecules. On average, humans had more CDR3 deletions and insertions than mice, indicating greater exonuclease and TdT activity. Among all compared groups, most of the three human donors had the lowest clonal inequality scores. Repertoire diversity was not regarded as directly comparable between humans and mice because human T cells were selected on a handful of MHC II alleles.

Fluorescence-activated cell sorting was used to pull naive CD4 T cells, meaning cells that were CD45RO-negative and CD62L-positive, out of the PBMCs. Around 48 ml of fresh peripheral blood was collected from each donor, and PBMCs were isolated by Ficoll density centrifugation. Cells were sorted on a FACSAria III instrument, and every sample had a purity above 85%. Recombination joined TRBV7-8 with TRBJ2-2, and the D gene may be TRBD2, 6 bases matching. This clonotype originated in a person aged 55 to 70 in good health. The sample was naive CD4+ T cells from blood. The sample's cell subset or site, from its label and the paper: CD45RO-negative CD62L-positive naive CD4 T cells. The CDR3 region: CASSSPGTVNTGELFF. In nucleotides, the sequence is TGTGCCAGCAGCTCGCCCGGGACTGTGAACACCGGGGAGCTGTTTTTT.